This entry describes one T cell receptor (beta chain). Its antigen remains unknown. CDR3 length equals 13 residues. Trimming shortened V by 8 bases and J by 0 bases, and 10 bases separated the two germline ends. From germline, CDR1 is SNHLY and CDR2 FYNNEI. Via MiXCR, TCRdb re-called the reads, giving one row per CDR3 protein. The sample holds more than 150,000 distinct CDR3 sequences; 17% are singletons and the top ten take roughly a sixth. This specimen comes from a study of T cell repertoires in cytomegalovirus infection. About the study: Public signatures in TCR beta pointed to CMV infection and matching HLA type.

Study outcomes and limitations: There were HLA-C-restricted CMV-specific TCR beta clonotypes dominating the ex vivo response.

V and J are TRBV2 and TRBJ1-1; tentatively, D is TRBD1 (5 bases). Sequenced sample: CD8+ T cells from PBMCs. The sequence was collected from a human donor in good health (CMV status not recorded). Some clones in this sample may be carry-over from other donors' samples. CDR3 protein: CASGGTLNTEAFF. The CDR3 DNA reads as TGTGCCAGCGGTGGGACGTTGAACACTGAAGCTTTCTTT.